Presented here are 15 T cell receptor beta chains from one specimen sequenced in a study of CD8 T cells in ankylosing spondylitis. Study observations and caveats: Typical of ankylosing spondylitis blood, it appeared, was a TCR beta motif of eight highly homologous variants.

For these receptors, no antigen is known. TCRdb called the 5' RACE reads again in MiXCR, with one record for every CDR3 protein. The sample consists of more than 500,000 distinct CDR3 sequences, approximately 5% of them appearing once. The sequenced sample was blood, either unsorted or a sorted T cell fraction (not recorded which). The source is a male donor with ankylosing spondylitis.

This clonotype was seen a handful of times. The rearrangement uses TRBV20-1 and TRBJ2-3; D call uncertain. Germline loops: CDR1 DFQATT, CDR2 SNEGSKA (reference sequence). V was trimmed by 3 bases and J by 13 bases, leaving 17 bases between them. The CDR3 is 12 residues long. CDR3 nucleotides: TGCAGTGCTAGGATGGGGTGGGGAAAAAAGTATTTT. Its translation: CSARMGWGKKYF.

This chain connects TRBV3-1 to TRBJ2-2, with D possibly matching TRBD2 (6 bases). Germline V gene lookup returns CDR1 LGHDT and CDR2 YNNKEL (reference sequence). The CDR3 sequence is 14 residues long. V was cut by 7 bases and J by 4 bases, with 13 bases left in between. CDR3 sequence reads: CASTLGTFTGELFF. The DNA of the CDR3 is TGTGCCAGCACTTTGGGGACTTTCACCGGGGAGCTGTTTTTT.

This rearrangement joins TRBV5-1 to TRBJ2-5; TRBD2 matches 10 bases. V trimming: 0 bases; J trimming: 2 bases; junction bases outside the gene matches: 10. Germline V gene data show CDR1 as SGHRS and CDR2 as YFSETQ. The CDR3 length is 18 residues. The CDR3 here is CASSLARGLAIVQETQYF. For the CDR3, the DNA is TGCGCCAGCAGCTTGGCCAGGGGACTAGCGATAGTTCAAGAGACCCAGTACTTC.

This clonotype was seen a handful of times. CDR3 region: CASSLGEGGEQYF. For the CDR3, the DNA is TGTGCCAGCAGCTTAGGGGAGGGAGGCGAGCAGTACTTC. The chain carries TRBV7-6 and TRBJ2-7; 7 bases map to TRBD2. The CDR3 consists of 13 residues. Germline V gene sequence: CDR1 SGHVS, CDR2 FNYEAQ. The V segment lost 1 base and the J segment 6 bases; nucleotides outside the gene matches: 3.

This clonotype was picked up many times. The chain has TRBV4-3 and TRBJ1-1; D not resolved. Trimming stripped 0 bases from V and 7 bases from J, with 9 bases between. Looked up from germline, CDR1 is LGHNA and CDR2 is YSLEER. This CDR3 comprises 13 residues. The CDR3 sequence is CASSQDGRNEAFF. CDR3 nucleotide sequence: TGCGCCAGCAGCCAAGATGGCAGGAATGAAGCTTTCTTT.

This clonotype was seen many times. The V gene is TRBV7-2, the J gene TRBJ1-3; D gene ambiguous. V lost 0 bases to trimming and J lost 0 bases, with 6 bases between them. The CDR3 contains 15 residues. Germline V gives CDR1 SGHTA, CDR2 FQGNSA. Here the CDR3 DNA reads TGTGCCAGCAGCTTAGCCGGGCTCTCTGGAAACACCATATATTTT. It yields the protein CASSLAGLSGNTIYF.

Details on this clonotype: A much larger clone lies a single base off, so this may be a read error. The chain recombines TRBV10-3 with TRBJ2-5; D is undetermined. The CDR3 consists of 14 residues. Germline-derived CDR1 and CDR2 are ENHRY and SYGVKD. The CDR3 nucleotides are TGTGCCATCAGTGAGTTGGACGAGAAAGAGCCCCAGTACTTC. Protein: CAISELDEKEPQYF.

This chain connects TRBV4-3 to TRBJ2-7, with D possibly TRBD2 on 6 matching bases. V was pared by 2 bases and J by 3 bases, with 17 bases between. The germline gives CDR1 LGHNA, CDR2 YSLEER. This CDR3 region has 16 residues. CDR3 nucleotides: TGCGCCAGCAGCCAAAGACGGGACTCAGGGCGCTACGAGCAGTACTTC. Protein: CASSQRRDSGRYEQYF.

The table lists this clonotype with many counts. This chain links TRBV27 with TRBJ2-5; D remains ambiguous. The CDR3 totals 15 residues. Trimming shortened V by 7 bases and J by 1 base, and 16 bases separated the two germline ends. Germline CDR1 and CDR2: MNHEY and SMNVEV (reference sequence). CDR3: CASTKRVGIQETQYF. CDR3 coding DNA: TGTGCCAGCACCAAACGGGTGGGGATCCAAGAGACCCAGTACTTC.

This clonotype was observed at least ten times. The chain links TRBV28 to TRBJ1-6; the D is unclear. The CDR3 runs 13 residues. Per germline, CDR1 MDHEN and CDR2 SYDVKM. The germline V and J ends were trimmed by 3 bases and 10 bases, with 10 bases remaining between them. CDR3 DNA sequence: TGTGCCAGCAGTTTGGAGGTGGGGTCACCCCTCCACTTT. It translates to CASSLEVGSPLHF.

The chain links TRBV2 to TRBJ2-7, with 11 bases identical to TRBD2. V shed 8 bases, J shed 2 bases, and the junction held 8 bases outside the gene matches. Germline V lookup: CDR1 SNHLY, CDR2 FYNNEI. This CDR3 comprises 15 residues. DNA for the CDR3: TGTGCCAGCCTTGAGGAACTAGCGGGGGCCTACGAGCAGTACTTC. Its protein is CASLEELAGAYEQYF.

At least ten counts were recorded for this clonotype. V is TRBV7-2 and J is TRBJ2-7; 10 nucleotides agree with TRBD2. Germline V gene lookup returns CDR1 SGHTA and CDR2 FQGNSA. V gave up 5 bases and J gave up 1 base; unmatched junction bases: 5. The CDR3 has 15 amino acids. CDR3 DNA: TGTGCCAGCAGCAAGACTAGCGGGTTATCCTACGAGCAGTACTTC. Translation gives CASSKTSGLSYEQYF.

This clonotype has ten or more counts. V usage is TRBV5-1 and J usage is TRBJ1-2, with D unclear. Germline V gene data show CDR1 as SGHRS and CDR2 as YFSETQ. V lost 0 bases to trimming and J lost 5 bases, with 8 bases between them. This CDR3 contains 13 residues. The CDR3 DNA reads TGCGCCAGCAGCTTGGTGGCCGAATATGGCTACACCTTC. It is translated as CASSLVAEYGYTF.

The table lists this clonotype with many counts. The CDR3: CSARQGNSGNTIYF. The CDR3 DNA is TGCAGTGCTCGACAGGGCAACTCTGGAAACACCATATATTTT. The J gene is TRBJ1-3, the V gene TRBV20-1; 7 bases map to TRBD1. Germline trimming cut 5 bases from V and 0 bases from J; bases unmatched to any gene: 4. CDR1 is DFQATT, CDR2 SNEGSKA, per germline (reference sequence). The CDR3 runs 14 residues.

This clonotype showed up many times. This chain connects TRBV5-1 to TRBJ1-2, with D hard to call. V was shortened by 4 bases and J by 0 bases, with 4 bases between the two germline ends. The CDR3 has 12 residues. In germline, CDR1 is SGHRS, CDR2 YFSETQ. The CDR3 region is CASSGSNYGYTF. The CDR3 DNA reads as TGCGCCAGCAGCGGGTCTAACTATGGCTACACCTTC.